The 2 T cell receptor beta chains below all came from one sample that was sequenced in a study of siplizumab effects on memory and regulatory T cells. Sequenced by immunoSEQ multiplex PCR; TCRdb stores in-frame clones only, minus some. This sample yields under 100,000 clones, of which roughly 90% are seen a single time; approximately 1.5% belongs to the top ten. Sequencing was carried out using Tregs sorted from blood. Every receptor here comes from a human donor in good health.

The chain joins TRBV5-8 to TRBJ1-4; 7 nucleotides align to TRBD1. The CDR3 has 15 amino acids. CDR1 and CDR2 (germline): SGHTS, YDEGEE. Unmatched junction bases numbered 6, after V lost 3 bases and J lost 4 bases. The CDR3 sequence is CASSYRDRLNEKLFF. Written as DNA, the CDR3 is TGTGCCAGCAGCTACCGGGACAGACTTAATGAAAAACTGTTTTTT.

The chain is built from TRBV7-9 and TRBJ2-3, with 7 bases that match TRBD2. Germline-derived CDR1 and CDR2 are SEHNR and FQNEAQ (reference sequence). V dropped 4 bases and J dropped 0; count of bases not matched to a gene: 4. This CDR3 has 15 amino acids. Here the CDR3 DNA reads TGTGCCAGCAGCTCCGGGGGGTCTAGCACAGATACGCAGTATTTT. It is translated as CASSSGGSSTDTQYF.